This section outlines one TCR beta chain sequence together with its context. Germline lookup yields CDR1 SGHTS and CDR2 YDEGEE. CDR3 length: 16 residues. V was cut by 1 base and J by 4 bases, with 14 bases left in between. TCRdb's copy holds only in-frame clones and misses some; the assay was immunoSEQ multiplex PCR. The profile shows some 10,000 clones, roughly 86% of them singletons. The sample is drawn from a study of chemoradiotherapy in HPV16-positive cancers. The sequence was collected from a human donor with HPV-associated anogenital cancer. The material was blood, obtained from a patient who underwent chemoradiotherapy. The chain links TRBV5-8 to TRBJ2-2; tentatively, D is TRBD1 (5 bases). Here the CDR3 reads CASSLSLAGPTGELFF. The CDR3 region has the DNA TGTGCCAGCAGCTTGTCACTGGCAGGGCCCACCGGGGAGCTGTTTTTT. Filled out from reference TRBV5-8 and TRBJ2-2, the complete variable domain reads EAGVTQSPTHLIKTRGQQATLRCSPISGHTSVYWYQQALGLGLQFLLWYDEGEERNRGNFPPRFSGRQFPNYSSELNVNALELEDSALYLCASSLSLAGPTGELFFGEGSRLTVL.